These T cell receptor beta chains were read from a single sample in a study of PD-1 blockade in classical Hodgkin lymphoma. Some clones are missing from TCRdb's copy, which holds only in-frame ones; the method was immunoSEQ multiplex PCR. The data show about 93,000 clones, more than 70% seen once. The material sequenced was peripheral blood mononuclear cells (PBMCs), taken before the fourth cycle of nivolumab. These receptor sequences come from a human donor with classical Hodgkin lymphoma. Both conserved end residues are part of each CDR3. D genes are given only for firm matches. Size is stated for part of the rows, as once, few or many counts, or as a class when the clone is expanded.

clone_size j_call cdr3_length v_call d_call cdr3_nt cdr3_aa
- TRBJ1-2 13 TRBV6-5 - TGTGCCAGCAGTGACTCAACGGGGGATGGCTACACCTTC CASSDSTGDGYTF
- TRBJ2-7 16 TRBV5-5 - TGTGCCAGCAGCGCAGGACCGGGGGTAAGCTCCTACGAGCAGTACTTC CASSAGPGVSSYEQYF
- TRBJ1-2 13 TRBV28 - TGTGCCAGCAGCCCGTCGGGGGCGTATGGCTACACCTTC CASSPSGAYGYTF
few TRBJ2-5 11 TRBV20-1 TRBD1 TGCAGTGCTAGAGATCAACACAGGGGGTACTTC CSARDQHRGYF
- TRBJ2-3 16 TRBV5-8 TRBD2 TGTGCCAGCAGCTCGGGGACTAGCGGGGGCACAGATACGCAGTATTTT CASSSGTSGGTDTQYF
- TRBJ2-7 16 TRBV10-2 TRBD1 TGCGCCAGCAGTGAGCCCCCGCCTACAGGGGTCCACGAGCAGTACTTC CASSEPPPTGVHEQYF
- TRBJ2-1 13 TRBV6-5 TRBD1 TGTGCCACCCAACAGGGGAACTACAATGAGCAGTTCTTC CATQQGNYNEQFF
- TRBJ2-5 14 TRBV18 - TGTGCCAGCTCACTCCAGGGGAGCCAAGAGACCCAGTACTTC CASSLQGSQETQYF
- TRBJ1-1 16 TRBV18 TRBD1 TGTGCCAGCTCCCCGAAGACAGGGTCCATGAACACTGAAGCTTTCTTT CASSPKTGSMNTEAFF
- TRBJ1-4 12 TRBV25-1 - TGTGCCAGCCGGGGAGTCGGAGAAAAACTGTTTTTT CASRGVGEKLFF
- TRBJ1-4 12 TRBV19 - TGTGCCAGTAGTAACCCAAATGAAAAACTGTTTTTT CASSNPNEKLFF
- TRBJ1-2 15 TRBV6-6 TRBD1 TGTGCCAGCAGTCCTCAGGACAGGTTAGGCTATGGCTACACCTTC CASSPQDRLGYGYTF
- TRBJ2-3 13 TRBV7-2 - TGTGCCAGCAGCTTCGAGGATGGAGATACGCAGTATTTT CASSFEDGDTQYF
- TRBJ1-5 13 TRBV7-2 - TGTGCCAGCAGCTTAGCGCCGGGGCAGCCCCAGCATTTT CASSLAPGQPQHF
once TRBJ2-1 12 TRBV7-8 - TGTGCCAGCAGCTCGTGGGGGTATGAGCAGTTCTTC CASSSWGYEQFF
- TRBJ2-3 17 TRBV5-6 TRBD1 TGTGCCAGCAGCTTGGAGCTTACAGGGGGCGCGACAGATACGCAGTATTTT CASSLELTGGATDTQYF
- TRBJ2-5 15 TRBV11-2 - TGTGCCAGCAGCTTAGGGGGGCAGGGGCAAGAGACCCAGTACTTC CASSLGGQGQETQYF
- TRBJ1-2 15 TRBV7-9 TRBD1 TGTGCCAGCAGCGTCCGGGACAGGGGAGTCTATGGCTACACCTTC CASSVRDRGVYGYTF
- TRBJ2-7 14 TRBV19 TRBD1 TGTGCCACAAGTGTCCGGGACAGGGAGGACGAGCAGTACTTC CATSVRDREDEQYF
- TRBJ2-5 14 TRBV25-1 TRBD1 TGTGCCAGCAGTGCTCGACAGGGAGAAGAGACCCAGTACTTC CASSARQGEETQYF
- TRBJ1-1 13 TRBV6-5 - TGTGCCAGCACCTCCCTAGTCCCCCCTGAAGCTTTCTTT CASTSLVPPEAFF
once TRBJ2-1 14 TRBV2 - TGTGCCAGCAGTTTGACAGGTCGGTACAATGAGCAGTTCTTC CASSLTGRYNEQFF
- TRBJ1-1 14 TRBV5-1 - TGCGCCAGCAGCTTCGGGACAAGCGACACTGAAGCTTTCTTT CASSFGTSDTEAFF
- TRBJ1-2 13 TRBV6-1 - TGTGCCAGCTTGGGTTTATCTAACTATGGCTACACCTTC CASLGLSNYGYTF
- TRBJ1-5 14 TRBV5-6 - TGTGCCAGCAGCTTGAAGTGGGGCAATCAGCCCCAGCATTTT CASSLKWGNQPQHF
few TRBJ1-3 16 TRBV5-4 - TGTGCCAGCAGCTTGGATTTGACACTCTCTGGAAACACCATATATTTT CASSLDLTLSGNTIYF
once TRBJ2-1 15 TRBV7-7 - TGTGCTAGCAGCTTGGCCGGGGGGCCCCGCAATGAGCAGTTCTTC CASSLAGGPRNEQFF
- TRBJ2-7 14 TRBV28 - TGTGCCAGCAGTTTATTTACTAGATCCTACGAGCAGTACTTC CASSLFTRSYEQYF
- TRBJ2-5 16 TRBV5-1 TRBD1 TGCGCCAGCAGCTTTTGGCCAGGGGGCTCTCGGGAGACCCAGTACTTC CASSFWPGGSRETQYF
few TRBJ1-2 14 TRBV19 TRBD1 TGTGCCAGTAGTAACAGGGGACAAGGCTATGGCTACACCTTC CASSNRGQGYGYTF
- TRBJ1-4 13 TRBV6-5 - TGTGCCAGCAGGGATGCAACTAATGAAAAACTGTTTTTT CASRDATNEKLFF
- TRBJ1-1 16 TRBV9 - TGTGCCAGCAGCGTAGACACAGGGACCATGAACACTGAAGCTTTCTTT CASSVDTGTMNTEAFF
- TRBJ1-4 16 TRBV5-4 - TGTGCCAGCAGCTTGGGGTCAGGGGAAGTGGGTGAAAAACTGTTTTTT CASSLGSGEVGEKLFF
- TRBJ2-3 14 TRBV6-6 - TGTGCCAGCAGGGACAGCGCTAGCACAGATACGCAGTATTTT CASRDSASTDTQYF
- TRBJ1-1 15 TRBV6-5 - TGTGCCAGCAGTCCAGTACAGGGACTACGGGGTGAAGCTTTCTTT CASSPVQGLRGEAFF
- TRBJ2-5 15 TRBV7-6 TRBD2 TGTGCCAGCAGCCAGGACCTTAGCGGGGGGAAGACCCAGTACTTC CASSQDLSGGKTQYF
- TRBJ2-3 12 TRBV18 - TGTGCCAGCTCACCACCGGCGGATACGCAGTATTTT CASSPPADTQYF
- TRBJ2-7 15 TRBV5-4 - TGTGCCAGCAGCCCGCCTCAGGGGACCTCCTACGAGCAGTACTTC CASSPPQGTSYEQYF
- TRBJ1-1 12 TRBV5-4 - TGTGCCAGCAGCGCGGGGCAGCTAGAAGCTTTCTTT CASSAGQLEAFF
- TRBJ1-5 14 TRBV5-6 TRBD1 TGTGCCAGCAGTTACGGGACAGATAATCAGCCCCAGCATTTT CASSYGTDNQPQHF
few TRBJ1-5 16 TRBV4-1 - TGCGCCAGCAGCCAAGCGCAACTAGGGGGCAATCAGCCCCAGCATTTT CASSQAQLGGNQPQHF
- TRBJ1-4 15 TRBV4-2 - TGTGCCAGCAGCCAAGATCGGGGGATTAATGAAAAACTGTTTTTT CASSQDRGINEKLFF
- TRBJ2-3 11 TRBV7-9 - TGTGCCAGCACAAGCACAGATACGCAGTATTTT CASTSTDTQYF
few TRBJ2-5 18 TRBV19 TRBD2 TGTGCCAGTAGTATAATCCTCTTTAGCGGGGGGGCCCAAGAGACCCAGTACTTC CASSIILFSGGAQETQYF
- TRBJ1-3 15 TRBV1 - TGCACCAGCAGCCAAGGGGGGCGATTTGGAAACACCATATATTTT CTSSQGGRFGNTIYF
- TRBJ2-3 16 TRBV18 TRBD2 TGTGCCAGCTCACTTACGACTAGCGGGGGTGCAGATACGCAGTATTTT CASSLTTSGGADTQYF
- TRBJ2-1 13 TRBV7-9 - TGTGCCAGCAGCTTTCTGACTCTCAATGAGCAGTTCTTC CASSFLTLNEQFF
few TRBJ2-7 14 TRBV5-1 - TGCGCCAGCAGCTTAGAGGCGGTTGACTACGAGCAGTACTTC CASSLEAVDYEQYF
few TRBJ2-7 13 TRBV18 - TGTGCCAGCTCACCAAGGAGTTCCTACGAGCAGTACTTC CASSPRSSYEQYF